The 13 T cell receptor beta chains below were found in one sample sequenced in a study of T cells in Graves' hyperthyroidism and ophthalmopathy. TCR beta CDR3 region amplification was performed from RNA transcripts. A first-round RT-PCR of the TCR CDR3 used the HTBI primer set. TCRdb reprocessed the multiplex PCR reads via MiXCR and lists one record per CDR3 protein. The data show 500,000 to 650,000 distinct CDR3 sequences, 15% to 20% seen once. The sample was blood. Receptors originate from a woman younger than 30 with Graves' ophthalmopathy.

Concerning this clonotype: This CDR3 fails to terminate in the conserved phenylalanine or tryptophan, so it likely reflects a read error. The chain is built from TRBV7-3 and TRBJ1-2; possible D gene TRBD1, 5 bases. The CDR3 extends over 15 amino acids. Germline V gene lookup returns CDR1 SGHTA and CDR2 FQGTGA. Between the trimmed V and J ends, which lost 5 bases and 1 base, there was a span of 14 bases. CDR3 amino acids: CASSLSRQGNYGYTL. DNA for the CDR3: TGTGCCAGCAGCCTATCCCGGCAGGGTAACTATGGCTACACCCTC.

This clonotype was found a few times. The chain combines TRBV12-3 or TRBV12-4 with TRBJ1-3; no firm D call. There are 13 residues in the CDR3. V was pared by 4 bases and J by 4 bases, with 8 bases between. The CDR3 DNA sequence: TGTGCCAGCAGTTGGACCTCAGGAAACACCATATATTTT. Protein sequence: CASSWTSGNTIYF.

This clonotype was seen repeatedly, ten times or more. The rearrangement links TRBV20-1 to TRBJ2-3; 15 bases line up with TRBD2. The V gene end was trimmed by 5 bases and the J gene end by 2 bases; junction bases not matched to a gene: 8. CDR1 is DFQATT and CDR2 is SNEGSKA in the germline V gene (reference sequence). The CDR3 has 17 residues. CDR3 protein: CSAGTSGGPSPTDTQYF. CDR3 nucleotide sequence: TGCAGTGCTGGGACTAGCGGGGGGCCCAGTCCCACAGATACGCAGTATTTT.

This clonotype was counted at least ten times. The rearrangement links TRBV6-5 to TRBJ1-5; D uncertain. The CDR3 has 14 amino acids. V gave up 2 bases and J gave up 0 bases, with 5 bases separating them. Germline loops: CDR1 MNHEY, CDR2 SVGAGI. The CDR3 protein is CASSYRTSNQPQHF. The CDR3 DNA reads TGTGCCAGCAGTTACAGGACTAGCAATCAGCCCCAGCATTTT.

Many counts were recorded for this clonotype. The rearrangement joins TRBV12-3 or TRBV12-4 to TRBJ1-5; D unresolved. This CDR3 is built from 13 residues. V lost 4 bases and J lost 3, with 7 bases in between. As DNA, the CDR3 is TGTGCCAGCAGTTCGGCCCTCAATCAGCCCCAGCATTTT. Translated, it gives CASSSALNQPQHF.

This clonotype has ten or more counts. The rearrangement joins TRBV20-1 to TRBJ1-1; D call uncertain. CDR3 length: 12 amino acids. Germline CDR1 and CDR2: DFQATT and SNEGSKA (reference sequence). The germline V and J ends were trimmed by 5 bases and 7 bases, with 14 bases remaining between them. The CDR3 sequence is CSARPRIFEAFF. For the CDR3, the DNA is TGCAGTGCTCGTCCTCGGATATTTGAAGCTTTCTTT.

This clonotype was seen at least ten times. The V gene is TRBV20-1, the J gene TRBJ2-1; D is perhaps TRBD2 (6 bases). Germline CDR1 is DFQATT and CDR2 is SNEGSKA (reference sequence). The germline V and J ends were trimmed by 3 bases and 5 bases, with 14 bases remaining between them. This CDR3 contains 14 residues. The CDR3 loop reads CSARDYRVHNEQFF. CDR3 in DNA: TGCAGTGCTAGGGACTACAGAGTTCACAATGAGCAGTTCTTC.

The chain couples TRBV27 to TRBJ2-7; possible D gene TRBD2, 7 bases. Per the germline V gene, CDR1 is MNHEY and CDR2 is SMNVEV (reference sequence). Trimming took 8 bases from V and 3 from J, leaving 17 bases between them. This CDR3 is built from 14 residues. CDR3 region: CASSVGRGLYEQYF. DNA for the CDR3: TGTGCCAGCTCCGTGGGGCGGGGGCTCTACGAGCAGTACTTC.

This clonotype was found many times. The chain links TRBV30 to TRBJ1-2; D not resolved. Germline loops: CDR1 GTSNPN, CDR2 SVGIG (reference sequence). The V gene lost 4 bases and the J gene lost 8 bases, with 11 bases spanning the gap. The CDR3 covers 11 residues. The CDR3 bases are TGTGCCTGGACTGGCTCTTTAGGCTACACCTTC. This codes for CAWTGSLGYTF.

This sequence joins TRBV20-1 and TRBJ1-2; D unclear. Per germline, CDR1 DFQATT and CDR2 SNEGSKA (reference sequence). Trimming removed 4 bases at V and 0 bases at J, with 15 bases between. The CDR3 is 15 amino acids. CDR3 sequence: CSAKPGGGTNYGYTF. CDR3 DNA sequence: TGCAGTGCTAAACCCGGCGGAGGGACTAACTATGGCTACACCTTC.

This clonotype was recorded at least ten times. This chain joins TRBV6-1 and TRBJ2-1; 11 bases fit TRBD1. This CDR3 contains 14 residues. V shed 7 bases and J 7 bases; nucleotides not matched to a gene: 6. The germline CDR1 and CDR2 sequences are MNHNS and SASEGT. As DNA, the CDR3 is TGTGCCAGCATGGACAGGGGGCTTCGGAATGAGCAGTTCTTC. This encodes CASMDRGLRNEQFF.

At least ten counts were recorded for this clonotype. The chain links TRBV5-1 to TRBJ2-7; D gene unclear. Between the trimmed V and J ends, which lost 1 base and 5 bases, there was a span of 10 bases. In germline, CDR1 is SGHRS, CDR2 YFSETQ. CDR3 size: 13 residues. Here the CDR3 reads CASSLTHANEQYF. As DNA, the CDR3 is TGCGCCAGCAGCTTGACCCACGCGAACGAGCAGTACTTC.

This clonotype has more than one count but fewer than ten. V usage is TRBV6-2 or TRBV6-3 and J usage is TRBJ2-1; the match to TRBD1 covers 9 bases. The CDR3 is 16 amino acids. In germline, CDR1 is MNHEY, CDR2 SVGEGT. V shed 8 bases, J shed 2 bases, and the junction held 10 bases outside the gene matches. The CDR3 sequence is CASLGTGTGTYNEQFF. The CDR3 DNA is TGTGCCAGCCTGGGGACCGGGACAGGGACCTACAATGAGCAGTTCTTC.